These T cell receptor beta chains were read from a single sample in a study of T cell responses to AZD1222 COVID-19 vaccine. The assay was immunoSEQ multiplex PCR, and TCRdb's table has in-frame clones only and misses some. This sample yields about 100,000 clones, of which 85% to 90% are seen a single time; 2.5% to 4% belongs to the top ten. Sequences were derived from peripheral blood, sampled on day 0 of AZD1222 vaccination. The receptors originated from an adult in good health. Both conserved end residues are part of each CDR3. D genes are given only for firm matches. Size is omitted from some rows. Given values are once, few, many or a class for expanded clones.

d_gene: .
abundance: .
v_gene: TRBV11-2
j_gene: TRBJ2-7
CDR3nt: TGTGCCAGCAGAACAGGTCCATCAAGCTCCTACGAGCAGTACTTC
CDR3aa: CASRTGPSSSYEQYF

d_gene: .
abundance: .
v_gene: TRBV4-3
j_gene: TRBJ1-4
CDR3nt: TGCGCCAGCAGCCAACATCCGGACACTTCTAATGAAAAACTGTTTTTT
CDR3aa: CASSQHPDTSNEKLFF

d_gene: .
abundance: .
v_gene: TRBV9
j_gene: TRBJ2-5
CDR3nt: TGTGCCAGCAGCGTAGGAGGTGAATGGGAGACCCAGTACTTC
CDR3aa: CASSVGGEWETQYF

d_gene: .
abundance: .
v_gene: TRBV6-5
j_gene: TRBJ1-5
CDR3nt: TGTGCCAGCAGGGGGACTGGGAGTCGTAATCAGCCCCAGCATTTT
CDR3aa: CASRGTGSRNQPQHF

d_gene: .
abundance: .
v_gene: TRBV6-1
j_gene: TRBJ1-5
CDR3nt: TGTGCCAGCAGTGAAGCGGGTGTGGGGGGAGCCCAGCATTTT
CDR3aa: CASSEAGVGGAQHF

d_gene: .
abundance: .
v_gene: TRBV7-2
j_gene: TRBJ2-3
CDR3nt: TGTGCCAGCAGCCGCAGCCCAGGTCGGGCGGCAGATACGCAGTATTTT
CDR3aa: CASSRSPGRAADTQYF

d_gene: .
abundance: .
v_gene: TRBV5-1
j_gene: TRBJ1-5
CDR3nt: TGCGCCAGCAGCTTGTCGGGGGACACCCATCAGCCCCAGCATTTT
CDR3aa: CASSLSGDTHQPQHF

d_gene: .
abundance: .
v_gene: TRBV7-9
j_gene: TRBJ1-3
CDR3nt: TGTGCCAGCAGCTTGCAGATATTGGAAGGGTCTGGAAACACCATATATTTT
CDR3aa: CASSLQILEGSGNTIYF

d_gene: .
abundance: .
v_gene: TRBV2
j_gene: TRBJ1-5
CDR3nt: TGTGCCAGCAGTCAATCGACAACGAGTCAGCCCCAGCATTTT
CDR3aa: CASSQSTTSQPQHF

d_gene: .
abundance: .
v_gene: TRBV4-3
j_gene: TRBJ2-3
CDR3nt: TGCGCCAGCAGCCAAGATAGAGGAGATACGCAGTATTTT
CDR3aa: CASSQDRGDTQYF

d_gene: .
abundance: once
v_gene: TRBV6-2/TRBV6-3
j_gene: TRBJ1-1
CDR3nt: TGTGCCAGCAGTTACCGTGTGTGGGTCACTGAAGCTTTCTTT
CDR3aa: CASSYRVWVTEAFF

d_gene: .
abundance: .
v_gene: TRBV14
j_gene: TRBJ1-4
CDR3nt: TGTGCCAGCAGCCAAATATTTGGAGAAAAACTGTTTTTT
CDR3aa: CASSQIFGEKLFF

d_gene: .
abundance: once
v_gene: TRBV19
j_gene: TRBJ1-5
CDR3nt: TGTGCCAGTAGTATCGCCGGGGGGTGGGCTGTTCAGCCCCAGCATTTT
CDR3aa: CASSIAGGWAVQPQHF

d_gene: .
abundance: once
v_gene: TRBV5-8
j_gene: TRBJ2-3
CDR3nt: TGTGCCAGCAGTTTTACTAGCTCAGATACGCAGTATTTT
CDR3aa: CASSFTSSDTQYF

d_gene: TRBD1
abundance: .
v_gene: TRBV29-1
j_gene: TRBJ1-2
CDR3nt: TGCAGCGTTAAAAGGACAGGTTATGGCTACACCTTC
CDR3aa: CSVKRTGYGYTF

d_gene: .
abundance: .
v_gene: TRBV30
j_gene: TRBJ1-6
CDR3nt: TGTGCCTGGAGTGTAGGCGGGACGAGTAATTCACCCCTCCACTTT
CDR3aa: CAWSVGGTSNSPLHF

d_gene: .
abundance: .
v_gene: TRBV7-6
j_gene: TRBJ2-1
CDR3nt: TGTGCCAGCAGCTTAGCGGGGAGCCACAATGAGCAGTTCTTC
CDR3aa: CASSLAGSHNEQFF

d_gene: .
abundance: .
v_gene: TRBV3-1/TRBV3-2
j_gene: TRBJ1-2
CDR3nt: TGTGCCAGCAGCCCCTGGGGGGGGAGGGCGGATGACTATGGCTACACCTTC
CDR3aa: CASSPWGGRADDYGYTF

d_gene: TRBD1
abundance: .
v_gene: TRBV6-5
j_gene: TRBJ1-1
CDR3nt: TGTGCCAGCAGTCGACAGGGGTTGAACACTGAAGCTTTCTTT
CDR3aa: CASSRQGLNTEAFF

d_gene: .
abundance: .
v_gene: TRBV19
j_gene: TRBJ1-5
CDR3nt: TGTGCCACTACCCGCAGGGACAATCAGCCCCAGCATTTT
CDR3aa: CATTRRDNQPQHF

d_gene: TRBD1
abundance: .
v_gene: TRBV19
j_gene: TRBJ1-5
CDR3nt: TGTGCCAGTAGTAAGGGACAGGGAGCCCAGCCCCAGCATTTT
CDR3aa: CASSKGQGAQPQHF

d_gene: .
abundance: .
v_gene: TRBV29-1
j_gene: TRBJ1-2
CDR3nt: TGCAGCGTTGAACTGTCCACAGCTAACTATGGCTACACCTTC
CDR3aa: CSVELSTANYGYTF

d_gene: TRBD1
abundance: .
v_gene: TRBV4-1
j_gene: TRBJ1-2
CDR3nt: TGCGCCAGCAGCCTAAACCCCCCCCTAGACAGGGGAGGCTACACCTTC
CDR3aa: CASSLNPPLDRGGYTF

d_gene: .
abundance: .
v_gene: TRBV18
j_gene: TRBJ1-2
CDR3nt: TGTGCCAGCTCACCACCCGCGGGGGCCAACTATGGCTACACCTTC
CDR3aa: CASSPPAGANYGYTF

d_gene: .
abundance: .
v_gene: TRBV5-1
j_gene: TRBJ2-7
CDR3nt: TGCGCCAGCAGCTTGGGACAGGTAGATTACGAGCAGTACTTC
CDR3aa: CASSLGQVDYEQYF

d_gene: .
abundance: .
v_gene: TRBV12-3/TRBV12-4
j_gene: TRBJ1-1
CDR3nt: TGTGCCAGCAGTTTAGCGGGGGGAAAAGCTTTCTTT
CDR3aa: CASSLAGGKAFF

d_gene: .
abundance: .
v_gene: TRBV7-3
j_gene: TRBJ1-1
CDR3nt: TGTGCCAGCAGCCTAATGATGAACACTGAAGCTTTCTTT
CDR3aa: CASSLMMNTEAFF

d_gene: TRBD1
abundance: .
v_gene: TRBV7-2
j_gene: TRBJ2-7
CDR3nt: TGTGCCAGCAGCTCTCCGGGACAGGGACGATACGAGCAGTACTTC
CDR3aa: CASSSPGQGRYEQYF